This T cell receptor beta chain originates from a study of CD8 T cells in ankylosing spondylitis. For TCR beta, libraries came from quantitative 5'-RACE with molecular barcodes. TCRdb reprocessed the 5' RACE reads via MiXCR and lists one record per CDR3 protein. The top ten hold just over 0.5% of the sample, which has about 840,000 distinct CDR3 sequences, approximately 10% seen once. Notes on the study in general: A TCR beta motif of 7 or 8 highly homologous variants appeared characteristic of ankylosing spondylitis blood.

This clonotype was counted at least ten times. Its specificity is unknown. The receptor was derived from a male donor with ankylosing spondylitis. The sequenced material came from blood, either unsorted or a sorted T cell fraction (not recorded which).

The CDR3 bases are TGCAGCGTTGAAGGAGCGGGGGGGCCAGATACGCAGTATTTT. Its translation is CSVEGAGGPDTQYF. The genes are TRBV29-1 and TRBJ2-3; 10 bases agree with TRBD2. Trimming removed 1 base from V and 4 bases from J; junction bases left unmatched: 2. In germline, CDR1 is SQVTM, CDR2 ANQGSEA. This CDR3 spans 14 amino acids.